Below, one TCR beta chain is given with its context. Methods used by the authors: Scientists estimated how many nucleated cells there were by amplifying reference gene primers. Sequencing used immunoSEQ multiplex PCR; TCRdb keeps in-frame clones, though not all of them. The V and J calls and clone size come from that table; D and trimming were worked out from the DNA. The sample lists fewer than 250,000 clones, around 90% occurring once. In germline, CDR1 is SGHTA, CDR2 FQGNSA. The CDR3 covers 14 residues. The V segment lost 1 base and the J segment 6 bases; nucleotides outside the gene matches: 2. This record belongs to a study of blood T cell repertoires in COVID-19. Study as a whole: Samples taken during acute and convalescent COVID-19 were collected in the United States, Italy and Spain. PBMCs, B-cell-depleted T cells, or T cells were the source of the cDNA or gDNA that made up the material.

Seattle patients were enrolled during active infection and followed longitudinally. The V and J genes are TRBV7-2 and TRBJ2-2; 7 bases match TRBD1. Material for sequencing was peripheral blood. The receptor was isolated from a man aged 30 to 45 with COVID-19, enrolled during active disease. As DNA, the CDR3 is TGTGCCAGCAGCTTAGTTCAGGGGGCCGGGGAGCTGTTTTTT. The encoded protein is CASSLVQGAGELFF.